The TCR beta chain under discussion was sequenced for a study of blood T cell repertoires in COVID-19 (dated by TCRdb to 2018 to 2020). Some background on the complete study: Samples from collaborators originated in the United States, Italy and Spain and spanned both the acute and convalescent phases of COVID-19. The material from the prospective study consisted of cDNA or gDNA derived from T cells, B-cell-depleted T cells, or PBMCs. The dataset comprised deeply sampled blood TCRbeta repertoires from subjects exposed to, actively infected with, or recovered from COVID-19. The repertoires were released in a freely available public database meant as a resource for research on the immune response to SARS-CoV-2. The samples were drawn from the first 160 participants of the ongoing ImmuneRACE study and from 1,254 subjects provided by 6 global collaborators. Sample metadata almost always included a de-identified subject ID, COVID-19 status, age in years and sex. HLA class I and class II types, where available, came from metadata supplied by the sample provider rather than from assay-based typing. What the research found in general, with its limitations: Clinical and demographic metadata were provided uncurated, with the amount varying by source and participant.

Note on this clone: There is no known antigen for this receptor. No quality values exist for individual bases; no much larger clone is one base distant.

Participants in the prospective study were aged about 18 to 95 years, lived in 20 to 30 United States geographic areas, and enrolled through a virtual design. Cohort assignment in the prospective study relied on participant-reported clinical history from a screening survey and a study questionnaire. ImmuneRACE Cohort 3 recovered participants were defined by two consecutive negative NP/OP PCR tests, healthcare professional clearance, or symptom resolution. In the prospective study, whole blood, serum and a nasopharyngeal or oropharyngeal swab were collected from each participant by mobile phlebotomists. Additional blood draws and questionnaires over an approximately two-month period could optionally be provided by prospective study participants. Before DNA extraction, blood samples from the prospective study were shipped at room temperature or frozen. Reading the germline V gene gives CDR1 SNHLY and CDR2 FYNNEI. The CDR3 numbers 15 residues from cysteine through phenylalanine. Only the CDR3 DNA is retained, 45 bases long and in frame from the first base. V is cut back by 8 bases and J by 5 bases, with 9 bases in the junction unmatched.

TCRbeta CDR3 regions were amplified from genomic DNA using the immunoSEQ Assay, a bias-controlled multiplex PCR. Per the original workflow: Within the assay, amplification of reference gene primers was used to estimate how many nucleated cells each sample contained. To quantify the absolute abundance of each unique TCRbeta CDR3 rearrangement, sequence reads were collapsed and filtered. Productive Simpson clonality was computed per sample as the square root of Simpson's diversity index over productive rearrangements. In its TCRdb copy, this immuneACCESS table keeps in-frame sequences only and misses some clones. Where compared with another copy, unresolved V genes explain less than half of these, and the others have no known cause. The V and J calls and clone size are taken from that table; D and trimming were inferred from the DNA. The sample data list about 310,000 clones, and 75% to 90% of these were observed just once. Approximately 9.4% of the sample lies in the top ten.

The chain is encoded by TRBV2 joined to TRBJ2-2, and 9 bases in between align with TRBD1. The TCR comes from a woman aged 40 to 50 who had recovered from COVID-19. The sample was PBMCs or T cells enriched from blood (not recorded which). The CDR3 amino acid sequence is: CASQRDRVVTGELFF. The nucleotide sequence is TGTGCCAGCCAAAGGGACAGGGTGGTGACCGGGGAGCTGTTTTTT.